Listed here are 19 T cell receptor beta chains from one sample, sequenced in a study of CD8+ T cells in alopecia areata. Extracted RNA was reverse transcribed into cDNA, the sequencing template. Profiling relied on immunoSEQ multiplex PCR, and the TCRdb table lists in-frame clones only, not all of them. The repertoire has roughly 210,000 clones, about 40% of them found once; the top ten carry roughly 2.6%. Documented treatment: oral pan-JAK inhibitor, 5-10 mg twice daily. The material sequenced was CD4+ T cells sorted from blood, taken at roughly week 36, from a patient treated with tofacitinib. These receptors came from a human donor with alopecia areata.

The chain carries TRBV29-1 and TRBJ2-7; D might be TRBD1 (6 bases). Germline values: CDR1 SQVTM, CDR2 ANQGSEA. Trimming stripped 4 bases from V and 0 bases from J, with 13 bases between. The CDR3 loop spans 14 amino acids. In DNA, the CDR3 is TGCAGCGTTGTCAAGGGCAGGGGCTCCTACGAGCAGTACTTC. Its translation: CSVVKGRGSYEQYF.

The chain joins TRBV18 to TRBJ2-7; the D call may be TRBD1 or TRBD2 (5 bases each). The CDR3 runs to 13 residues. The ends were cut back, 1 base at V and 7 bases at J, with 11 bases in the middle. The germline V gene encodes CDR1 KGHSH and CDR2 LQKENI. The CDR3 DNA sequence: TGTGCCAGCTCACCACTTGGGACGGGGGAGCAGTACTTC. Its protein product is CASSPLGTGEQYF.

This chain links TRBV6-5 with TRBJ1-5, with D maybe TRBD1 (5 bases). Germline CDR1 and CDR2: MNHEY and SVGAGI. Trimming cost V 7 bases and J 6 bases, with 19 bases left between them. This CDR3 has 15 amino acids. CDR3 DNA: TGTGCCAGCAACCCACGGGGGATAACGGGTCAGCCCCAGCATTTT. Translating it yields CASNPRGITGQPQHF.

This chain uses TRBV5-1 with TRBJ1-2, with D uncertain. The CDR3 extends over 13 amino acids. In germline, CDR1 is SGHRS, CDR2 YFSETQ. V lost 4 bases and J 6 bases, leaving 13 bases between the germline ends. The CDR3 is CASSRQPRDGYTF. CDR3 bases: TGCGCCAGCAGCCGGCAACCTAGGGATGGCTACACCTTC.

V is TRBV9 and J is TRBJ2-6; no reliable D call. CDR3 size: 15 residues. Trimming took off 4 bases at V and 0 bases at J, with 8 bases between the two ends. Germline CDR1 is SGDLS and CDR2 is YYNGEE. The CDR3 sequence: CASSPRNSGANVLTF. The CDR3 bases are TGTGCCAGCAGCCCCCGTAACTCTGGGGCCAACGTCCTGACTTTC.

The chain employs TRBV6-6 and TRBJ2-3; TRBD1 might be the D (5 bases). Between the trimmed V and J ends, which lost 0 bases and 0 bases, there was a span of 10 bases. Germline-derived CDR1 and CDR2 are MNHNY and SVGAGI (reference sequence). The CDR3 extends over 16 amino acids. CDR3 bases: TGTGCCAGCAGTTACTCGAGACAGCCAAGCACAGATACGCAGTATTTT. As protein: CASSYSRQPSTDTQYF.

The V and J genes are TRBV5-1 and TRBJ1-3; D is undetermined. This CDR3 comprises 15 residues. V gave up 4 bases and J gave up 0 bases, with 11 bases separating them. Germline CDR1 is SGHRS and CDR2 is YFSETQ. CDR3 coding DNA: TGCGCCAGCAGCAACGAAGGATTCTCTGGAAACACCATATATTTT. Amino acid sequence: CASSNEGFSGNTIYF.

The V call is TRBV7-3, the J call TRBJ1-1; D is perhaps TRBD1 (6 bases). This CDR3 has 16 amino acids. Germline V gene data show CDR1 as SGHTA and CDR2 as FQGTGA. V was cut by 5 bases and J by 4 bases, with 20 bases left in between. Here the CDR3 reads CASSLNREGLGTEAFF. The CDR3 DNA follows: TGTGCCAGCAGCCTCAACAGGGAGGGACTGGGCACTGAAGCTTTCTTT.

The V gene is TRBV5-4, the J gene TRBJ1-1, with TRBD1 as a possible D gene (5 bases). Between the trimmed V and J ends, which lost 2 bases and 5 bases, there was a span of 10 bases. Germline CDR1 reads SGHNT; CDR2 reads YYREEE (reference sequence). The CDR3 extends over 13 amino acids. The CDR3 DNA sequence: TGTGCCAGCAGCTTTGGGGGGGGTACTGAAGCTTTCTTT. Translation: CASSFGGGTEAFF. Supplemented by reference TRBV5-4 and TRBJ1-1, the full variable domain reads ETGVTQSPTHLIKTRGQQVTLRCSSQSGHNTVSWYQQALGQGPQFIFQYYREEENGRGNFPPRFSGLQFPNYSSELNVNALELDDSALYLCASSFGGGTEAFFGQGTRLTVV.

The V and J genes are TRBV13 and TRBJ2-5, with TRBD2 identical over 7 bases. CDR1 is PRHDT, CDR2 FYEKMQ, per germline (reference sequence). Unmatched junction bases numbered 5, after V lost 2 bases and J lost 5 bases. The CDR3 is 14 amino acids. This chain's CDR3 is CASSLWSGMETQYF. The CDR3 nucleotides read TGTGCCAGCAGCTTATGGAGCGGGATGGAGACCCAGTACTTC.

The J gene is TRBJ2-7, the V gene TRBV4-1; 12 nucleotides agree with TRBD2. This CDR3 has 19 amino acids. CDR1 and CDR2 from the germline V gene are MGHRA and YSYEKL. V lost 0 bases, J lost 4 bases, and 13 bases stayed unmatched. The chain's CDR3 is CASSQDRWASGRGSYEQYF. CDR3 bases: TGCGCCAGCAGCCAAGATCGGTGGGCTAGCGGGAGGGGCAGTTACGAGCAGTACTTC.

The chain links TRBV4-2 to TRBJ1-5; possible D gene TRBD1, 6 bases. Germline V gene data show CDR1 as LGHNA and CDR2 as YNFKEQ. The CDR3 contains 15 residues. V lost 4 bases and J 11 bases, leaving 21 bases between the germline ends. The CDR3 nucleotides are TGTGCCAGCAGCCCGTCCCGGGACACCCTGCGGGCCCAGCATTTT. Residues: CASSPSRDTLRAQHF.

The table lists this clone with a count of one. This chain connects TRBV7-9 to TRBJ2-7, with 8 nucleotides matching TRBD1. Germline V gene data show CDR1 as SEHNR and CDR2 as FQNEAQ (reference sequence). The CDR3 has 15 residues. V was pared by 5 bases and J by 4 bases, with 10 bases of the junction left unmatched. The CDR3 DNA sequence: TGTGCCAGCAGCATACTGGGACAGGTAGGGTACGAGCAGTACTTC. Amino acid sequence: CASSILGQVGYEQYF.

The genes are TRBV27 and TRBJ2-1; 10 bases map to TRBD1. Germline V gene data show CDR1 as MNHEY and CDR2 as SMNVEV (reference sequence). J lost 8 bases, V lost 8 bases, and 6 bases had no gene match. The CDR3 runs 13 residues. Here the CDR3 reads CASLGQGYDEQFF. In DNA form, the CDR3 reads TGTGCCAGCCTGGGACAGGGGTACGATGAGCAGTTCTTC.

This clone was detected a few times. V is TRBV19 and J is TRBJ2-1; 7 nucleotides agree with TRBD2. CDR1 LNHDA and CDR2 SQIVND come from the germline V gene (reference sequence). The CDR3 runs to 15 residues. V was pared by 4 bases and J by 1 base, with 4 bases of the junction left unmatched. The CDR3 bases are TGTGCCAGTAGTAGAACTAGCGAGTCCTACAATGAGCAGTTCTTC. It codes for CASSRTSESYNEQFF.

This chain uses TRBV19 with TRBJ2-2; D gene unclear. Germline CDR1 is LNHDA and CDR2 is SQIVND (reference sequence). V lost 4 bases, J lost 6 bases, and 6 bases lay in between. This CDR3 region has 12 residues. CDR3 sequence (DNA): TGTGCCAGTAGTACGGCCGCCGGGGAGCTGTTTTTT. Its protein product is CASSTAAGELFF.

This clone showed up just a few times. This chain joins TRBV2 and TRBJ2-2; D uncertain. The germline V gene encodes CDR1 SNHLY and CDR2 FYNNEI. Trimming took 4 bases from V and 2 from J, leaving 8 bases between them. This CDR3 is built from 14 residues. The CDR3 region is CASSGALNTGELFF. CDR3 sequence (DNA): TGTGCCAGCAGTGGGGCACTTAACACCGGGGAGCTGTTTTTT.

V and J are TRBV29-1 and TRBJ2-7, with D perhaps TRBD2 (5 bases). In germline, CDR1 is SQVTM, CDR2 ANQGSEA. The CDR3 has 13 amino acids. V lost 1 base and J lost 3, with 10 bases in between. This CDR3 is CSVEGAGLYEQYF. DNA for the CDR3: TGCAGCGTTGAAGGGGCGGGCCTCTACGAGCAGTACTTC.

The gene calls are TRBV7-9 and TRBJ2-1, with 10 bases that match TRBD1. From germline, CDR1 is SEHNR and CDR2 FQNEAQ (reference sequence). This CDR3 has 13 residues. Unmatched junction bases numbered 3, after V lost 1 base and J lost 12 bases. CDR3 amino acids: CASSLEGTGVQFF. The CDR3 DNA follows: TGTGCCAGCAGCTTAGAAGGGACAGGGGTGCAGTTCTTC.